One sample yielded the 19 T cell receptor beta chains listed below, sequenced in a study of T-cell memory formation after mild COVID-19. MiXCR, run by TCRdb on the 5' RACE reads, gives a single entry per CDR3 protein. The repertoire includes about half a million distinct CDR3 sequences, approximately 18% of them detected once, and over 9% sits in the top ten. Input material: PBMCs or a T cell subset sorted from them (not recorded which). The receptors were sampled from an adult woman who had mild COVID-19 (a few samples of this study predate the infection). Cell type and time point are not known.

The chain links TRBV29-1 to TRBJ1-4, with TRBD1 as a possible D gene (5 bases). CDR1 and CDR2 from the germline V gene are SQVTM and ANQGSEA. Between the trimmed V and J ends, which lost 6 bases and 8 bases, there was a span of 13 bases. This CDR3 is 12 amino acids long. This CDR3 is CSVKDRWEKLFF. In DNA, the CDR3 is TGCAGCGTAAAAGACAGATGGGAAAAACTGTTTTTT.

On this clonotype itself: Relative to the germline gene, one junction end is altered; a read error may explain this. The J gene is TRBJ1-1, the V gene TRBV29-1, with D maybe TRBD1 (5 bases). This CDR3 is built from 13 residues. The V gene's germline CDR1 is SQVTM and CDR2 ANQGSEA. The CDR3 coding sequence is TGCAGCGTTGATGGACACAGGAACACTGAAGCTTACTTT. Translation: CSVDGHRNTEAYF.

The chain couples TRBV4-2 to TRBJ2-3; no reliable D call. The length of the CDR3 is 16 residues. Per germline, CDR1 LGHNA and CDR2 YNFKEQ. Trimming took 0 bases from V and 1 from J, leaving 11 bases between them. The CDR3: CASSQEWSSGTDTQYF. As DNA, the CDR3 is TGTGCCAGCAGCCAAGAGTGGTCTTCTGGCACAGATACGCAGTATTTT.

This clonotype has only a few counts. The chain carries TRBV5-1 and TRBJ2-7; perhaps TRBD2 as D (5 bases). Trimming removed 5 bases from V and 0 bases from J, with 9 bases in between. Germline V gene sequence: CDR1 SGHRS, CDR2 YFSETQ. The CDR3 spans 13 residues. In DNA form, the CDR3 reads TGCGCCAGCAGACTGGGGAGCTCCTACGAGCAGTACTTC. Its translation is CASRLGSSYEQYF. Using reference TRBV5-1 and TRBJ2-7 for the parts outside the CDR3, the full variable domain is KAGVTQTPRYLIKTRGQQVTLSCSPISGHRSVSWYQQTPGQGLQFLFEYFSETQRNKGNFPGRFSGRQFSNSRSEMNVSTLELGDSALYLCASRLGSSYEQYFGPGTRLTVT.

This clonotype was detected a few times. V gene TRBV6-1 combines with J gene TRBJ2-1; tentative D call: TRBD2 (5 bases). Deletions cut 5 bases from V and 5 bases from J, with 13 bases between. Germline CDR1 reads MNHNS; CDR2 reads SASEGT. The CDR3 spans 14 residues. CDR3 bases: TGTGCCAGCAGTACCTCCGACGGGAACAATGAGCAGTTCTTC. Protein: CASSTSDGNNEQFF.

The rearrangement uses TRBV9 and TRBJ2-1, with TRBD2 matching over 9 bases. The trim removed 0 bases at V and 3 bases at J, leaving 1 base unmatched. From germline, CDR1 is SGDLS and CDR2 YYNGEE. The CDR3 spans 15 residues. The CDR3 is CASSVDSGGYNEQFF. Written as DNA, the CDR3 is TGTGCCAGCAGCGTAGATAGCGGGGGCTACAATGAGCAGTTCTTC. Together with reference TRBV9 and TRBJ2-1, the CDR3 gives the full variable domain: DSGVTQTPKHLITATGQRVTLRCSPRSGDLSVYWYQQSLDQGLQFLIQYYNGEERAKGNILERFSAQQFPDLHSELNLSSLELGDSALYFCASSVDSGGYNEQFFGPGTRLTVL.

The chain employs TRBV7-2 and TRBJ1-3; 7 bases agree with TRBD1. The CDR3 is 15 residues long. J lost 0 bases, V lost 5 bases, and 4 bases had no gene match. Germline V gene lookup returns CDR1 SGHTA and CDR2 FQGNSA. CDR3 protein: CASSRQGLSGNTIYF. CDR3 nucleotides: TGTGCCAGCAGCCGACAGGGCCTCTCTGGAAACACCATATATTTT. The variable domain in full, completed from reference TRBV7-2 and TRBJ1-3, reads GAGVSQSPSNKVTEKGKDVELRCDPISGHTALYWYRQSLGQGLEFLIYFQGNSAPDKSGLPSDRFSAERTGGSVSTLTIQRTQQEDSAVYLCASSRQGLSGNTIYFGEGSWLTVV.

The table lists this clonotype with a few counts. The J gene is TRBJ1-5, the V gene TRBV19; D remains unclear. CDR3 size: 15 residues. Per germline, CDR1 LNHDA and CDR2 SQIVND (reference sequence). The V gene lost 3 bases and the J gene lost 3 bases, with 12 bases spanning the gap. CDR3 residues: CASSIQALINQPQHF. CDR3 bases: TGTGCCAGTAGTATCCAGGCGCTGATCAATCAGCCCCAGCATTTT.

The CDR3 here is CASSYGVSSRYLDTQYF. In DNA form, the CDR3 reads TGTGCCAGCAGTTACGGGGTCTCTAGCCGGTACCTGGATACGCAGTATTTT. The rearrangement links TRBV6-6 to TRBJ2-3; perhaps TRBD2 as D (5 bases). Trimming took 2 bases from V and 6 from J, leaving 21 bases between them. Germline V lookup: CDR1 MNHNY, CDR2 SVGAGI (reference sequence). The CDR3 runs to 17 residues.

This clonotype has just a few counts. The chain recombines TRBV7-2 with TRBJ2-1; TRBD2 aligns across 7 bases. Germline CDR1 reads SGHTA; CDR2 reads FQGNSA. The V gene end was trimmed by 5 bases and the J gene end by 7 bases; junction bases not matched to a gene: 14. The CDR3 consists of 16 residues. The CDR3 here is CASSLEWASGKNEQFF. The DNA of the CDR3 is TGTGCCAGCAGCCTCGAGTGGGCTAGCGGAAAAAATGAGCAGTTCTTC. Full variable domain (outside the CDR3, taken from reference TRBV7-2 and TRBJ2-1): GAGVSQSPSNKVTEKGKDVELRCDPISGHTALYWYRQSLGQGLEFLIYFQGNSAPDKSGLPSDRFSAERTGGSVSTLTIQRTQQEDSAVYLCASSLEWASGKNEQFFGPGTRLTVL.

Many counts were recorded for this clonotype. The V call is TRBV6-2 or TRBV6-3, the J call TRBJ1-1, with 7 bases that match TRBD1. The CDR3 spans 11 residues. Trimming removed 6 bases from V and 6 bases from J; junction bases left unmatched: 1. Germline CDR1 reads MNHEY; CDR2 reads SVGEGT. The CDR3, as DNA: TGTGCCAGCAGCCAGGGGGCTGAAGCTTTCTTT. Amino acid sequence: CASSQGAEAFF.

The chain has TRBV5-8 and TRBJ2-1; TRBD2 agrees at 10 bases. The J segment lost 4 bases and the V segment lost 6 bases, leaving 7 bases of the junction unmatched. This CDR3 contains 15 residues. CDR1 SGHTS and CDR2 YDEGEE come from the germline V gene. CDR3 loop: CASIALAGVYNEQFF. CDR3 in DNA: TGTGCCAGCATAGCCCTAGCGGGAGTATACAATGAGCAGTTCTTC.

The chain is built from TRBV7-6 and TRBJ2-5; 7 bases are shared with TRBD2. The junction had 10 bases not matched to a gene; V was cut back by 7 bases and J by 2 bases. The germline gives CDR1 SGHVS, CDR2 FNYEAQ. This CDR3 region has 15 residues. CDR3 DNA: TGTGCCAGCACCCTCGGGGCGGGAGTACAAGAGACCCAGTACTTC. Translating it yields CASTLGAGVQETQYF.

The chain uses TRBV3-2 and TRBJ2-7; TRBD2, the table's D call, lacks a check against the DNA. TRBV3-2 counts as a pseudogene. CDR3 length equals 18 residues. CDR3 bases: TGTGCCAGCAGCCAAGACCCACGGACTAGCGTTGATTACTACGAGCAGTACTTC. It encodes CASSQDPRTSVDYYEQYF.

This clonotype came up a few times. This chain connects TRBV12-3 or TRBV12-4 to TRBJ1-1; D call uncertain. Trimming pared 8 bases from V and 1 base from J, leaving 17 bases between. CDR3 size: 15 residues. The CDR3 spells CASPIMAGPNTEAFF. DNA of the CDR3: TGTGCCAGCCCCATTATGGCAGGCCCGAACACTGAAGCTTTCTTT.

This clonotype showed up many times. V is TRBV5-6 and J is TRBJ2-1; 9 positions match TRBD1. V lost 3 bases, J lost 1 base, and 5 bases stayed unmatched. Germline V gives CDR1 SGHDT, CDR2 YYEEEE. The CDR3 is made up of 16 amino acids. CDR3 sequence (DNA): TGTGCCAGCAGCTCGATACAGGGGGCATCCTACAATGAGCAGTTCTTC. Encoded protein: CASSSIQGASYNEQFF.

V is TRBV5-8 and J is TRBJ1-5; D not resolved. CDR3 length: 14 residues. Germline V gene lookup returns CDR1 SGHTS and CDR2 YDEGEE. V dropped 2 bases and J dropped 2 bases, with 8 bases sitting between them. The CDR3 sequence is CASSFRARNQPQHF. The CDR3 DNA reads TGTGCCAGCAGCTTCCGGGCTCGCAATCAGCCCCAGCATTTT.

The rearrangement joins TRBV24-1 to TRBJ2-5, with D unresolved. Germline V gene lookup returns CDR1 KGHDR and CDR2 SFDVKD. V was pared by 0 bases and J by 5 bases, with 3 bases between. The CDR3 contains 12 residues. As DNA, the CDR3 is TGTGCCACCAGTGATTTGCCGGAGACCCAGTACTTC. This gives the protein CATSDLPETQYF.

This rearrangement joins TRBV19 to TRBJ2-7; a weak D match, TRBD2 (5 bases). The CDR3 runs to 15 residues. Trimming removed 0 bases at V and 3 bases at J, with 12 bases between. CDR1 is LNHDA and CDR2 is SQIVND in the germline V gene (reference sequence). The CDR3, as DNA: TGTGCCAGTAGTATAGAGGGAGAAGGGATCTACGAGCAGTACTTC. Its translation: CASSIEGEGIYEQYF.